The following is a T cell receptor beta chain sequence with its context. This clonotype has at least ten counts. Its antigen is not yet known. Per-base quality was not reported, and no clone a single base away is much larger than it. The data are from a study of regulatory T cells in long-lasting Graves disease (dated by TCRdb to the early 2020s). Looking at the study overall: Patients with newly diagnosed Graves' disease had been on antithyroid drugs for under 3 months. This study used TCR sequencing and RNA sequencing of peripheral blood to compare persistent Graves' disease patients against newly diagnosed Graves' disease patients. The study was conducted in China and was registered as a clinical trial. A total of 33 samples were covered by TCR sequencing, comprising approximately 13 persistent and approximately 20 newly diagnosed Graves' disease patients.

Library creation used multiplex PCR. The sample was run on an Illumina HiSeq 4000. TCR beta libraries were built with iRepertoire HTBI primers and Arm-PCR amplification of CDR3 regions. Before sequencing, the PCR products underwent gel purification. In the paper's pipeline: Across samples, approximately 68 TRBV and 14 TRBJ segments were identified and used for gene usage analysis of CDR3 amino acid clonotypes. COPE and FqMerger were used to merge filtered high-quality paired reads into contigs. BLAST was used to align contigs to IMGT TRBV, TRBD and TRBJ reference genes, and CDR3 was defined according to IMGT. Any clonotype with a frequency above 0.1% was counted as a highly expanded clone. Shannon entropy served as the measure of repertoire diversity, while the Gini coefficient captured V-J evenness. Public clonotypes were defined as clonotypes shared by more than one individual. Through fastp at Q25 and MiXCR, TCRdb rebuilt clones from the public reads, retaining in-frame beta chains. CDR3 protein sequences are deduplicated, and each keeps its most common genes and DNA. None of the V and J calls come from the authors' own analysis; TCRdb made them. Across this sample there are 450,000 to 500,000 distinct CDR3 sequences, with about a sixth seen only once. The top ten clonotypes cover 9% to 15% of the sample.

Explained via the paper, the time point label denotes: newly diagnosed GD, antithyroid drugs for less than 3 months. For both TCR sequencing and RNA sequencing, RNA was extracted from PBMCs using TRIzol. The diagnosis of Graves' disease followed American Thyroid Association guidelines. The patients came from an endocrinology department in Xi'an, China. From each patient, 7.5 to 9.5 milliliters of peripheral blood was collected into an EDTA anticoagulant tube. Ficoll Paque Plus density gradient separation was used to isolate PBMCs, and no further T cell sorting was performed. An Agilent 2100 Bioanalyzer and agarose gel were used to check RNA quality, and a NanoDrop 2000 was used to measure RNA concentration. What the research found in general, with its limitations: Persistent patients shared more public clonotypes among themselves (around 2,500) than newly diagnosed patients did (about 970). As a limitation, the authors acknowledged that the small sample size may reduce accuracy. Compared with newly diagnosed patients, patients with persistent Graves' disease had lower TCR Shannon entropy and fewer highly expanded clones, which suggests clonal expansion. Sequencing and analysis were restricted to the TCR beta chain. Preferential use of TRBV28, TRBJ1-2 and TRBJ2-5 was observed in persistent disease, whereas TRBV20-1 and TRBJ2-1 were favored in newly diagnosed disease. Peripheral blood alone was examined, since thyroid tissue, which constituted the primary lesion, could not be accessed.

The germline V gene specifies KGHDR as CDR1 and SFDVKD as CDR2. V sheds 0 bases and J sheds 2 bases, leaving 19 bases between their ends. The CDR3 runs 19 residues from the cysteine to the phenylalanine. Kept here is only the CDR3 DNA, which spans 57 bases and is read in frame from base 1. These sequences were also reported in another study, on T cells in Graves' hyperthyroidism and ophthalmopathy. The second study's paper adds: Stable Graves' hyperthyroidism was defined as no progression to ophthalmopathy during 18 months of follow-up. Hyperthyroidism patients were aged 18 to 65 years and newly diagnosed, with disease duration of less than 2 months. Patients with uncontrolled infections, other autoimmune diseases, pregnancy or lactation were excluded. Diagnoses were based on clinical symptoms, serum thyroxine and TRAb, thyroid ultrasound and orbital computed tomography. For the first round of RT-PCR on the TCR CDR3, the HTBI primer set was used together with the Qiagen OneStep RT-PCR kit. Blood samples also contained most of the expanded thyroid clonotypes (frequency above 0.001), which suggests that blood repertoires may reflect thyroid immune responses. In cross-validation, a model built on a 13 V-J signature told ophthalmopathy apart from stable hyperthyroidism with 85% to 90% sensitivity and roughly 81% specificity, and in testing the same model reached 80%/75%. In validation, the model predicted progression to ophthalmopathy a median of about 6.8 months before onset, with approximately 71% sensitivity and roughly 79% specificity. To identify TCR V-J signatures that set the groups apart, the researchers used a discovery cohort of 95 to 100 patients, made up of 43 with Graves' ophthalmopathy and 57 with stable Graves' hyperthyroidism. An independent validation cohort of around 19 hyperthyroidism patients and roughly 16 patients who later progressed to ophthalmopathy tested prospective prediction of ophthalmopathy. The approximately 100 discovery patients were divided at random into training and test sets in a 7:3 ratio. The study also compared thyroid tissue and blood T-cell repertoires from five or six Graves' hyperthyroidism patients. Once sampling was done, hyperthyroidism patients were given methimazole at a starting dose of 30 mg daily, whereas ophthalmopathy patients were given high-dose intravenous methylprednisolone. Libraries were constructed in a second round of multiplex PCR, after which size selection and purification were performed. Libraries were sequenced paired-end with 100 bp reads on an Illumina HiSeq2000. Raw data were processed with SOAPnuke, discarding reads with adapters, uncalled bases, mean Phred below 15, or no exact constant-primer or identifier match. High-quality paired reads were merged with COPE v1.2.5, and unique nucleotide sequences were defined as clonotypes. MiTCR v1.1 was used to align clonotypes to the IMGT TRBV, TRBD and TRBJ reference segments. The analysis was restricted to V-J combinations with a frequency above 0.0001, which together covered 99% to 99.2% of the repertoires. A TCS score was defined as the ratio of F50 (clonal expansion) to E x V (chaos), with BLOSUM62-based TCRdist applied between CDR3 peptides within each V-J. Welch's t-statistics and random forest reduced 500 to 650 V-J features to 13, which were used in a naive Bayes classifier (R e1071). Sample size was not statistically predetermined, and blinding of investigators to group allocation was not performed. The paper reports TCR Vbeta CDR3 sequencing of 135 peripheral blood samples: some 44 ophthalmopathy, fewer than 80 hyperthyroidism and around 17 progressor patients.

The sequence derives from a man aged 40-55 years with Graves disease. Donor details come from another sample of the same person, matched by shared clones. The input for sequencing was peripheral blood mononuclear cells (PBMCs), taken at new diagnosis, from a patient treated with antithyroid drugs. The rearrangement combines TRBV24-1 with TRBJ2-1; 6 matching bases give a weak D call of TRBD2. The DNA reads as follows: TGTGCCACCAGTGATTTGCAAGGGTCCGGTAGCGGTGCCTACAATGAGCAGTTCTTC. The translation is CATSDLQGSGSGAYNEQFF.